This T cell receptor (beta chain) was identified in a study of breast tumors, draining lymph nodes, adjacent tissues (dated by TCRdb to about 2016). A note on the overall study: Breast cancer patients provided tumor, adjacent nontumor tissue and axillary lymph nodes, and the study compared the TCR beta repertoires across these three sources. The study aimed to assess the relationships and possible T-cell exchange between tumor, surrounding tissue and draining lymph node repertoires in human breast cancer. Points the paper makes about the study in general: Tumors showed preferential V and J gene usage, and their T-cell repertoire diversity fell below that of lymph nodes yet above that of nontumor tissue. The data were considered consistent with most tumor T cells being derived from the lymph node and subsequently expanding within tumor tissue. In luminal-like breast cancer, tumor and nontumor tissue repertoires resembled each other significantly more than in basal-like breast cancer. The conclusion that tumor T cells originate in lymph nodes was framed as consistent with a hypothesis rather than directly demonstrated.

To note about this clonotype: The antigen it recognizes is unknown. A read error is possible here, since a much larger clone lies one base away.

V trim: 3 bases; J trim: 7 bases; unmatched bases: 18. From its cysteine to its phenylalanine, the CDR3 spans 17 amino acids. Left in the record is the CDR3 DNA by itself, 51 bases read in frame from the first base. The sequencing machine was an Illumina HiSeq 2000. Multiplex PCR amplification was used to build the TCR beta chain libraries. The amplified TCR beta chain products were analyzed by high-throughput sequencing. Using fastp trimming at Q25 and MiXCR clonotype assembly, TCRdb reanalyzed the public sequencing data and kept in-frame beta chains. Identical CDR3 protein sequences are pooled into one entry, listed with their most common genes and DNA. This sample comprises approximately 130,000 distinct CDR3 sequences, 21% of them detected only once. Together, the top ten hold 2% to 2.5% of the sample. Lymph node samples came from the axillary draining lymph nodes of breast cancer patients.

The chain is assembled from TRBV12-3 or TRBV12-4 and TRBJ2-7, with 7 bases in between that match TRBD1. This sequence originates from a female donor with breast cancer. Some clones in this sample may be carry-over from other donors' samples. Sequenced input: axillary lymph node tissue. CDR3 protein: CASSFYPGTESYNEQYF. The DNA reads TGTGCCAGCAGTTTCTACCCGGGGACAGAATCCTACAATGAGCAGTACTTC.